The rows below give T cell receptor beta chains drawn from one sample of a study of blood T cell repertoires in COVID-19. Profiled with immunoSEQ multiplex PCR; TCRdb holds only in-frame clones, not every one. The sample holds around 220,000 clones, around nine tenths seen once. Sequencing input: PBMCs or T cells enriched from blood (not recorded which). These receptors were collected from a woman under 30 who had recovered from COVID-19. CDR3s include the opening cysteine and the closing phenylalanine or tryptophan. A D gene is named only where the DNA matches it firmly. Not every row has a clone size; where given, it reads once, few, many or a size class.

clone_size: -
v_call: TRBV7-2
j_call: TRBJ1-3
d_call: -
cdr3_aa: CASSSQGLSGNTIYF
cdr3_nt: TGTGCCAGCAGCAGTCAGGGGCTCTCTGGAAACACCATATATTTT

clone_size: once
v_call: TRBV2
j_call: TRBJ2-2
d_call: -
cdr3_aa: CASSEEGDNTGELFF
cdr3_nt: TGTGCCAGCAGTGAGGAGGGAGACAACACCGGGGAGCTGTTTTTT

clone_size: -
v_call: TRBV12-3/TRBV12-4
j_call: TRBJ1-6
d_call: -
cdr3_aa: CASGDSNSPLHF
cdr3_nt: TGTGCCAGCGGAGACAGTAATTCACCCCTCCACTTT

clone_size: few
v_call: TRBV4-1
j_call: TRBJ1-4
d_call: -
cdr3_aa: CASSPQVLNEKLFF
cdr3_nt: TGCGCCAGCAGCCCGCAGGTCCTGAATGAAAAACTGTTTTTT

clone_size: -
v_call: TRBV18
j_call: TRBJ1-3
d_call: TRBD1
cdr3_aa: CASSSTRTGHLSSSGNTIYF
cdr3_nt: TGTGCCAGCTCATCGACCAGGACAGGACACCTTTCGAGCTCTGGAAACACCATATATTTT

clone_size: -
v_call: TRBV24-1
j_call: TRBJ1-2
d_call: TRBD1
cdr3_aa: CATSEGDSGYTF
cdr3_nt: TGTGCCACCAGTGAAGGGGACAGTGGCTACACCTTC

clone_size: -
v_call: TRBV9
j_call: TRBJ2-5
d_call: -
cdr3_aa: CASSVTGLVETQYF
cdr3_nt: TGTGCCAGCAGCGTCACGGGGTTGGTTGAGACCCAGTACTTC

clone_size: -
v_call: TRBV20-1
j_call: TRBJ2-3
d_call: TRBD2
cdr3_aa: CSASERGAGTDTQYF
cdr3_nt: TGCAGTGCTAGTGAGCGGGGGGCGGGCACAGATACGCAGTATTTT

clone_size: -
v_call: TRBV2
j_call: TRBJ2-5
d_call: -
cdr3_aa: CASSARAFKETQYF
cdr3_nt: TGTGCCAGCAGTGCCCGCGCGTTTAAGGAGACCCAGTACTTC

clone_size: -
v_call: TRBV29-1
j_call: TRBJ2-1
d_call: -
cdr3_aa: CSARWASGNEQFF
cdr3_nt: TGCAGCGCTAGGTGGGCTTCTGGGAATGAGCAGTTCTTC

clone_size: -
v_call: TRBV18
j_call: TRBJ2-2
d_call: TRBD1
cdr3_aa: CASSETGTEGTGELFF
cdr3_nt: TGTGCCAGCTCAGAGACCGGGACAGAGGGCACCGGGGAGCTGTTTTTT

clone_size: once
v_call: TRBV6-2/TRBV6-3
j_call: TRBJ2-3
d_call: TRBD2
cdr3_aa: CASSYSGTSGYLTDTQYF
cdr3_nt: TGTGCCAGCAGTTACTCCGGGACTAGCGGTTATTTGACAGATACGCAGTATTTT

clone_size: -
v_call: TRBV7-2
j_call: TRBJ1-3
d_call: TRBD1
cdr3_aa: CASSDNRGHNGNTIYF
cdr3_nt: TGTGCCAGCAGCGACAACAGGGGGCATAACGGAAACACCATATATTTT

clone_size: -
v_call: TRBV5-3
j_call: TRBJ1-5
d_call: TRBD1
cdr3_aa: CARSLEGQGHWQPQHF
cdr3_nt: TGTGCCAGAAGCTTGGAGGGACAGGGTCATTGGCAGCCCCAGCATTTT

clone_size: -
v_call: TRBV27
j_call: TRBJ1-1
d_call: TRBD1
cdr3_aa: CASSLMAPGGVADTEAFF
cdr3_nt: TGTGCCAGCAGTTTAATGGCCCCAGGGGGCGTTGCGGACACTGAAGCTTTCTTT

clone_size: -
v_call: TRBV19
j_call: TRBJ1-4
d_call: -
cdr3_aa: CASRPDSATNEKLFF
cdr3_nt: TGTGCCAGTAGACCCGACAGTGCAACTAATGAAAAACTGTTTTTT

clone_size: -
v_call: TRBV10-3
j_call: TRBJ1-5
d_call: TRBD1
cdr3_aa: CAIFIRDRGQPQHF
cdr3_nt: TGTGCCATCTTCATCCGAGACAGGGGACAACCCCAGCATTTT

clone_size: -
v_call: TRBV29-1
j_call: TRBJ1-2
d_call: -
cdr3_aa: CSVRSQIYGYTF
cdr3_nt: TGCAGCGTTAGGTCACAGATCTATGGCTACACCTTC

clone_size: once
v_call: TRBV13
j_call: TRBJ2-5
d_call: -
cdr3_aa: CASRGGLGQETQYF
cdr3_nt: TGTGCCAGCAGGGGAGGCCTGGGGCAAGAGACCCAGTACTTC

clone_size: -
v_call: TRBV7-6
j_call: TRBJ1-1
d_call: -
cdr3_aa: CASSFPRRGGVNTEAFF
cdr3_nt: TGTGCCAGCAGCTTCCCAAGGAGGGGGGGGGTTAACACTGAAGCTTTCTTT

clone_size: once
v_call: TRBV9
j_call: TRBJ1-2
d_call: -
cdr3_aa: CASSSGHVNYGYTF
cdr3_nt: TGTGCCAGCAGCTCTGGGCATGTTAACTATGGCTACACCTTC

clone_size: -
v_call: TRBV6-5
j_call: TRBJ1-1
d_call: TRBD1
cdr3_aa: CASRATGGGTEAFF
cdr3_nt: TGTGCCAGCAGAGCTACAGGGGGTGGCACTGAAGCTTTCTTT

clone_size: -
v_call: TRBV6-4
j_call: TRBJ1-1
d_call: -
cdr3_aa: CASSEGEGSTEAFF
cdr3_nt: TGTGCCAGCAGTGAAGGGGAGGGTAGCACTGAAGCTTTCTTT

clone_size: -
v_call: TRBV3-1/TRBV3-2
j_call: TRBJ2-3
d_call: -
cdr3_aa: CASSQGVSLEADTQYF
cdr3_nt: TGTGCCAGCAGCCAAGGGGTTAGCCTAGAGGCAGATACGCAGTATTTT

clone_size: once
v_call: TRBV3-1/TRBV3-2
j_call: TRBJ2-5
d_call: -
cdr3_aa: CASSQVTGAPETQYF
cdr3_nt: TGTGCCAGCAGCCAAGTTACGGGAGCCCCAGAGACCCAGTACTTC

clone_size: -
v_call: TRBV3-1/TRBV3-2
j_call: TRBJ2-5
d_call: TRBD2
cdr3_aa: CASSFWTSGRAQTQYF
cdr3_nt: TGTGCCAGCAGCTTTTGGACTAGCGGGAGGGCGCAGACCCAGTACTTC

clone_size: -
v_call: TRBV11-3
j_call: TRBJ1-3
d_call: TRBD1
cdr3_aa: CASKAQGTGNTIYF
cdr3_nt: TGTGCCAGTAAAGCACAGGGGACTGGAAACACCATATATTTT

clone_size: once
v_call: TRBV5-1
j_call: TRBJ2-1
d_call: -
cdr3_aa: CASSGGQLLVNEQFF
cdr3_nt: TGCGCCAGCAGCGGAGGACAGTTACTGGTGAATGAGCAGTTCTTC

clone_size: -
v_call: TRBV7-8
j_call: TRBJ2-7
d_call: TRBD1
cdr3_aa: CASSQSAAGGEQYF
cdr3_nt: TGTGCCAGCAGCCAAAGTGCGGCAGGGGGCGAGCAGTACTTC

clone_size: once
v_call: TRBV5-1
j_call: TRBJ2-3
d_call: -
cdr3_aa: CASSKTGTQYF
cdr3_nt: TGCGCCAGCAGTAAGACGGGTACGCAGTATTTT

clone_size: -
v_call: TRBV19
j_call: TRBJ1-1
d_call: TRBD1
cdr3_aa: CASRGKRTGILFAEAFF
cdr3_nt: TGTGCCAGTAGGGGCAAGAGGACAGGGATTTTGTTCGCTGAAGCTTTCTTT

clone_size: -
v_call: TRBV28
j_call: TRBJ2-7
d_call: -
cdr3_aa: CASSPGSYEQYF
cdr3_nt: TGTGCCAGCAGCCCCGGTTCCTACGAGCAGTACTTC

clone_size: few
v_call: TRBV4-3
j_call: TRBJ1-6
d_call: TRBD1
cdr3_aa: CASSQAAPGQGGSPLHF
cdr3_nt: TGCGCCAGCAGCCAAGCTGCTCCGGGACAGGGGGGTTCACCCCTCCACTTT

clone_size: -
v_call: TRBV18
j_call: TRBJ2-1
d_call: -
cdr3_aa: CASSPSPSSYNEQFF
cdr3_nt: TGTGCCAGCTCACCTTCTCCGAGCTCCTACAATGAGCAGTTCTTC

clone_size: -
v_call: TRBV5-4
j_call: TRBJ1-2
d_call: -
cdr3_aa: CASSLGDSTSLGYGYTF
cdr3_nt: TGTGCCAGCAGCTTAGGAGACAGCACCTCCCTAGGCTATGGCTACACCTTC

clone_size: once
v_call: TRBV27
j_call: TRBJ2-7
d_call: -
cdr3_aa: CASSHFNRMNEQYF
cdr3_nt: TGTGCCAGCAGCCACTTCAACAGGATGAACGAGCAGTACTTC

clone_size: once
v_call: TRBV12-3/TRBV12-4
j_call: TRBJ1-2
d_call: -
cdr3_aa: CASTGGGDYGYTF
cdr3_nt: TGTGCCAGTACCGGTGGGGGGGACTATGGCTACACCTTC

clone_size: -
v_call: TRBV29-1
j_call: TRBJ2-7
d_call: -
cdr3_aa: CSVEDRTPGLSYEQYF
cdr3_nt: TGCAGCGTTGAAGATCGGACACCTGGGCTTTCCTACGAGCAGTACTTC

clone_size: -
v_call: TRBV6-5
j_call: TRBJ2-7
d_call: TRBD2
cdr3_aa: CATHRGSELHEQYF
cdr3_nt: TGTGCCACCCATCGCGGGAGTGAACTCCACGAGCAGTACTTC

clone_size: -
v_call: TRBV5-6
j_call: TRBJ1-2
d_call: TRBD1
cdr3_aa: CASSSSGTGPYGYTF
cdr3_nt: TGTGCCAGCAGCTCGTCCGGGACAGGTCCCTATGGCTACACCTTC

clone_size: -
v_call: TRBV5-4
j_call: TRBJ1-1
d_call: -
cdr3_aa: CASSLDPTGSNTEAFF
cdr3_nt: TGTGCCAGCAGCCTCGACCCGACAGGATCCAACACTGAAGCTTTCTTT

clone_size: once
v_call: TRBV11-2
j_call: TRBJ1-2
d_call: -
cdr3_aa: CASSFGTGITTF
cdr3_nt: -

clone_size: -
v_call: TRBV28
j_call: TRBJ2-2
d_call: TRBD1
cdr3_aa: CASSRQGWTGELFF
cdr3_nt: TGTGCCAGCAGCCGACAGGGGTGGACCGGGGAGCTGTTTTTT

clone_size: -
v_call: TRBV11-2
j_call: TRBJ1-1
d_call: -
cdr3_aa: CASSLGPLREAFF
cdr3_nt: TGTGCCAGCAGCTTAGGGCCGCTGAGGGAAGCTTTCTTT

clone_size: few
v_call: TRBV4-1
j_call: TRBJ1-6
d_call: -
cdr3_aa: CASSRTTGESPLHF
cdr3_nt: TGCGCCAGCAGCCGAACGACAGGAGAGTCACCCCTCCACTTT

clone_size: -
v_call: TRBV6-5
j_call: TRBJ1-1
d_call: -
cdr3_aa: CASRFHTGSSTEAFF
cdr3_nt: TGTGCCAGCAGGTTCCACACAGGGTCGTCCACTGAAGCTTTCTTT

clone_size: once
v_call: TRBV3-1/TRBV3-2
j_call: TRBJ2-3
d_call: TRBD2
cdr3_aa: CASSRLGTSGSGGPDTQYF
cdr3_nt: TGTGCCAGCAGCCGCCTCGGGACTAGCGGGAGTGGAGGCCCAGATACGCAGTATTTT

clone_size: few
v_call: TRBV29-1
j_call: TRBJ1-1
d_call: -
cdr3_aa: CSGTGLGTEAFF
cdr3_nt: TGCAGCGGCACAGGGCTTGGCACTGAAGCTTTCTTT

clone_size: -
v_call: TRBV19
j_call: TRBJ1-2
d_call: -
cdr3_aa: CATREGYGYTF
cdr3_nt: TGTGCCACCCGGGAGGGTTATGGCTACACCTTC

clone_size: -
v_call: TRBV4-1
j_call: TRBJ1-6
d_call: TRBD1
cdr3_aa: CASSQEGQGLSPLHF
cdr3_nt: TGCGCCAGCAGCCAAGAGGGACAGGGGTTATCACCCCTCCACTTT

clone_size: -
v_call: TRBV10-3
j_call: TRBJ1-6
d_call: -
cdr3_aa: CASRAGVDSPLHF
cdr3_nt: TGTGCCTCCCGAGCAGGGGTTGATTCACCCCTCCACTTT

clone_size: few
v_call: TRBV24-1
j_call: TRBJ2-1
d_call: TRBD2
cdr3_aa: CATSDLGTSGSDRNEQFF
cdr3_nt: TGTGCCACCAGTGATCTTGGGACTAGCGGGAGTGATAGGAATGAGCAGTTCTTC

clone_size: once
v_call: TRBV28
j_call: TRBJ1-6
d_call: -
cdr3_aa: CASSFLSGSYSPLHF
cdr3_nt: TGTGCCAGCAGTTTCTTGTCCGGGTCCTATTCACCCCTCCACTTT